Here is one TCR beta chain with its context. This clone was found many times. Its antigen has not been determined. No clone much larger than this one lies a single base away; base qualities are absent. This sample is part of a study of blood T cell repertoires in COVID-19 (TCRdb year 2020). Regarding the research as a whole: The collaborator samples originated in the United States, Italy and Spain and spanned the acute and convalescent phases of COVID-19. The prospective study material was composed of cDNA or gDNA derived from T cells, B-cell-depleted T cells, or PBMCs. Deeply sampled blood TCRbeta repertoires from subjects exposed to, actively infected with, or recovered from COVID-19 were included in the dataset. The repertoires were released in a freely available public database intended as a resource for research on the immune response to SARS-CoV-2. The samples were drawn from two sources: the first 160 participants of the ongoing ImmuneRACE study, and 1,000 to 1,500 subjects contributed by 6 global collaborators. The sample metadata nearly always contained a de-identified subject ID, COVID-19 status, age in years and sex. Where available, HLA class I and class II types were obtained from metadata supplied by the sample provider rather than from assay-based typing. General conclusions and limits of the study: Clinical and demographic metadata were provided uncurated, with the amount varying by source and participant.

The immunoSEQ Assay, a bias-controlled multiplex PCR, was used to amplify TCRbeta CDR3 regions from genomic DNA. The published analysis was carried out like this. The number of nucleated cells in each sample was estimated from the amplification of reference gene primers within the assay. To quantify the absolute abundance of each unique TCRbeta CDR3 rearrangement, sequence reads were collapsed and filtered. For each sample, productive Simpson clonality was calculated as the square root of Simpson's diversity index over productive rearrangements. TCRdb stores this immuneACCESS table with in-frame sequences only. Part of the clones is absent; in the studies checked, under half of the shortfall reflects unresolved V genes, and no reason is known for the rest. V, J and clone size are those of that table, while D and trimming were read from the DNA. Here the sample has some 140,000 clones; roughly 79% occur a single time. Clones ranked in the top ten supply 10% to 12% of the sample.

Each collaborating institution followed its own protocols to collect whole blood in K2EDTA tubes. For TCRbeta analysis, collaborator samples were shipped as frozen whole blood, as isolated PBMCs, or as DNA extracted from either sample type. The sequencing sample was made of peripheral blood. This TCR came from a human donor in a cohort sampled during active COVID-19.

The CDR3 in this case is CASAEVRGGRDGYTF. The DNA sequence is as follows: TGTGCTAGTGCCGAAGTACGAGGGGGAAGGGATGGCTACACCTTC. In this chain, TRBV12-5 is recombined with TRBJ1-2, and the D gene may be TRBD1, 6 bases matching. The germline V gene sets CDR1 to LGHNT and CDR2 to FRNRAP. Between the V and J ends, shortened by 7 bases and 6 bases respectively, the junction contains 21 bases. From the cysteine through the phenylalanine, the CDR3 covers 15 amino acids. CDR3 DNA is the only sequence kept; it has 45 bases, read in frame from the first base.